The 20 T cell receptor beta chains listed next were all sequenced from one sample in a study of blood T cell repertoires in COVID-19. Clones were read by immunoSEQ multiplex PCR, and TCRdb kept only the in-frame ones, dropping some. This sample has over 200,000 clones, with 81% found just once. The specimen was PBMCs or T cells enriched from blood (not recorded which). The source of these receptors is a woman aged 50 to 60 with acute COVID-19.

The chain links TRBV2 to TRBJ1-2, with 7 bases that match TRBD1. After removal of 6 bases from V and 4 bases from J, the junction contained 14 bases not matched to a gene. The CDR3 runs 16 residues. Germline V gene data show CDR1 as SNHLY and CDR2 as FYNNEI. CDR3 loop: CASSDRPLTGVYGYTF. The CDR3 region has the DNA TGTGCCAGCAGCGACAGACCCCTCACAGGGGTCTATGGCTACACCTTC.

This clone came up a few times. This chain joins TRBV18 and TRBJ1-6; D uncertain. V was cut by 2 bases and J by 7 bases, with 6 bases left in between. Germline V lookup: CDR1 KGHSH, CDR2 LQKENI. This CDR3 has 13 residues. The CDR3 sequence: CASSPARNSPLHF. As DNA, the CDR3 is TGTGCCAGCTCACCAGCTAGGAATTCACCCCTCCACTTT.

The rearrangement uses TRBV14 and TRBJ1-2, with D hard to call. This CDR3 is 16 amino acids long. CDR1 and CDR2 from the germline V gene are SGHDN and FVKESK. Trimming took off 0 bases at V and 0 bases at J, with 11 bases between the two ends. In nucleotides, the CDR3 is TGTGCCAGCAGCCAAGAAATAACAGCGGCTAACTATGGCTACACCTTC. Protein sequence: CASSQEITAANYGYTF. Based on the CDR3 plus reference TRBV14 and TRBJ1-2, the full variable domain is EAGVTQFPSHSVIEKGQTVTLRCDPISGHDNLYWYRRVMGKEIKFLLHFVKESKQDESGMPNNRFLAERTGGTYSTLKVQPAELEDSGVYFCASSQEITAANYGYTFGSGTRLTVV.

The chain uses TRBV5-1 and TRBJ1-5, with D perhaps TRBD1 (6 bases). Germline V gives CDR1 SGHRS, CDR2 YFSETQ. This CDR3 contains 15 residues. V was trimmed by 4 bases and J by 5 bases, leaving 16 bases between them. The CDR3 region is CASSAQGLSYQPQHF. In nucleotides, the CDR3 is TGCGCCAGCAGCGCACAGGGCCTGAGTTATCAGCCCCAGCATTTT.

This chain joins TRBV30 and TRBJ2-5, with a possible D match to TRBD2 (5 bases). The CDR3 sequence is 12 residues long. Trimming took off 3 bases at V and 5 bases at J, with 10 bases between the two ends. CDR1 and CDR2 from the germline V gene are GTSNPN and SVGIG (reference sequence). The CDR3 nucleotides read TGTGCCTGGAGCGCGGGTGGGGAGACCCAGTACTTC. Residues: CAWSAGGETQYF.

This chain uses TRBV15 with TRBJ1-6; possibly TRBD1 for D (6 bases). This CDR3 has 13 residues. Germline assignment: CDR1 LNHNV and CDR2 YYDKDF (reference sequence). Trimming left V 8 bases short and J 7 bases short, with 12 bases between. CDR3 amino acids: CATSRDKNSPLHF. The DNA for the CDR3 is TGTGCCACCTCACGGGACAAGAATTCACCCCTCCACTTT.

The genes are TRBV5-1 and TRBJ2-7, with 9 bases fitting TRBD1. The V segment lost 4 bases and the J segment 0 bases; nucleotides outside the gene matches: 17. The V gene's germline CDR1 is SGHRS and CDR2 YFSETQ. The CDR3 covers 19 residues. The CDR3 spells CASSPWGGTGLTNSYEQYF. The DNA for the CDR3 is TGCGCCAGCAGCCCCTGGGGCGGGACAGGGCTAACCAACTCCTACGAGCAGTACTTC.

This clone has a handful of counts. CDR3 bases: TGTGCCAGCAGCCAAGGACAGGGGTTCCACGAGCAGTACTTC. Protein: CASSQGQGFHEQYF. The chain employs TRBV11-3 and TRBJ2-7, with 9 bases fitting TRBD1. V gave up 5 bases and J gave up 5 bases; unmatched junction bases: 7. The V gene's germline CDR1 is SGHNT and CDR2 YENEEA. The CDR3 has 14 amino acids.

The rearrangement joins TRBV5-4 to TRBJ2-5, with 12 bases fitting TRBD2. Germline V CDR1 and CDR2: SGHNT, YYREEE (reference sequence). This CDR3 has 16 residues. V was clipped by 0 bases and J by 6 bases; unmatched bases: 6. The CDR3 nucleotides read TGTGCCAGCAGCTTGGGACTAGCGGGAGTAGGGAAGACCCAGTACTTC. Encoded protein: CASSLGLAGVGKTQYF.

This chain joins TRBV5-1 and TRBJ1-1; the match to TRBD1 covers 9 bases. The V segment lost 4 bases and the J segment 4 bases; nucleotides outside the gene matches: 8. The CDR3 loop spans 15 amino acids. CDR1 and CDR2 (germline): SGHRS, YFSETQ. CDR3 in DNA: TGCGCCAGCAGCACCCGGGACAGGGCGGCCACTGAAGCTTTCTTT. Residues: CASSTRDRAATEAFF.

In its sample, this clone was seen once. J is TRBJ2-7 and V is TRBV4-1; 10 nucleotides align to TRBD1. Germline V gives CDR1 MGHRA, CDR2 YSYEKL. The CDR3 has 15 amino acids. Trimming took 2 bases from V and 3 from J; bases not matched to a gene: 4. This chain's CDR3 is CASSQTTGGHYEQYF. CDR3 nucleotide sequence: TGCGCCAGCAGCCAAACGACAGGGGGCCACTACGAGCAGTACTTC.

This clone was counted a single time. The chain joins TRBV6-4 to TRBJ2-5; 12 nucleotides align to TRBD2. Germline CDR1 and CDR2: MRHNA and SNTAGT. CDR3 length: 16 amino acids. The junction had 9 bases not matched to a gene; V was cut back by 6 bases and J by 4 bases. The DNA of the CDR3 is TGTGCCAGCAGAGGCCTAGGACTAGCGGGACTAGAGACCCAGTACTTC. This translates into CASRGLGLAGLETQYF.

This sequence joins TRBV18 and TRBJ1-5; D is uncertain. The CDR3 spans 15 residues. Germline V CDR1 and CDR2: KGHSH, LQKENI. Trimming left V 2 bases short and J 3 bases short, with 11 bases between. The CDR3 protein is CASSPDTLNNQPQHF. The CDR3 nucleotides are TGTGCCAGCTCACCAGACACCCTCAACAATCAGCCCCAGCATTTT.

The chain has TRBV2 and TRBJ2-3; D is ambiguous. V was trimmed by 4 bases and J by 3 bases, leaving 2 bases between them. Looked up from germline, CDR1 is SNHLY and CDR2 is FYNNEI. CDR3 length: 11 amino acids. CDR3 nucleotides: TGTGCCAGCAGTGCTACAGATACGCAGTATTTT. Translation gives CASSATDTQYF.

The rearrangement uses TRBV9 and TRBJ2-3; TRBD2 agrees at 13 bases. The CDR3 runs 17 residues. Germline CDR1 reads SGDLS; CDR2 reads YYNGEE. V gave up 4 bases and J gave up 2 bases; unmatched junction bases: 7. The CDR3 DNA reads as TGTGCCAGCAGCACACTAGCGGGGGGGACTTACACAGATACGCAGTATTTT. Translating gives CASSTLAGGTYTDTQYF.

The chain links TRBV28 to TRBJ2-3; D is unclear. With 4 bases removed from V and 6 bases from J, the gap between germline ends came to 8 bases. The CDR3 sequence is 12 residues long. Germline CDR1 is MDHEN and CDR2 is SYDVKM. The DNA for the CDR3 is TGTGCCAGCAGTTACTTCTTGGATACGCAGTATTTT. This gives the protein CASSYFLDTQYF. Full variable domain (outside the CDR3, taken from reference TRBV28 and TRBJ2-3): DVKVTQSSRYLVKRTGEKVFLECVQDMDHENMFWYRQDPGLGLRLIYFSYDVKMKEKGDIPEGYSVSREKKERFSLILESASTNQTSMYLCASSYFLDTQYFGPGTRLTVL.

CDR3 in amino acids: CASSADRNSPLHF. The CDR3 bases are TGTGCCAGCTCAGCGGACAGGAATTCACCCCTCCACTTT. The chain is built from TRBV18 and TRBJ1-6; 7 nucleotides align to TRBD1. The CDR3 spans 13 residues. J lost 7 bases, V lost 5 bases, and 2 bases had no gene match. CDR1 KGHSH and CDR2 LQKENI come from the germline V gene.

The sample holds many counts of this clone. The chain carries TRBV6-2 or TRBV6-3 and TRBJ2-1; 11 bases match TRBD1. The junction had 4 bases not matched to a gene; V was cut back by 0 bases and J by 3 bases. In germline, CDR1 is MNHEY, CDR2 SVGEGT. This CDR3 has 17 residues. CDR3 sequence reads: CASSYSPGQGVYNEQFF. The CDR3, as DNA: TGTGCCAGCAGTTACTCGCCGGGACAGGGGGTCTACAATGAGCAGTTCTTC.

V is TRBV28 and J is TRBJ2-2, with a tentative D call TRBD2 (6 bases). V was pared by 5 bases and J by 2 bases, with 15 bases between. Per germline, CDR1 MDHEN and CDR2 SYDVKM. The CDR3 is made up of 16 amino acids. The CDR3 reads CASSAPRGRNTGELFF. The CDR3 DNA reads TGTGCCAGCAGTGCCCCCCGGGGGAGAAACACCGGGGAGCTGTTTTTT. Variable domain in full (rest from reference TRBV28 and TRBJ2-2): DVKVTQSSRYLVKRTGEKVFLECVQDMDHENMFWYRQDPGLGLRLIYFSYDVKMKEKGDIPEGYSVSREKKERFSLILESASTNQTSMYLCASSAPRGRNTGELFFGEGSRLTVL.

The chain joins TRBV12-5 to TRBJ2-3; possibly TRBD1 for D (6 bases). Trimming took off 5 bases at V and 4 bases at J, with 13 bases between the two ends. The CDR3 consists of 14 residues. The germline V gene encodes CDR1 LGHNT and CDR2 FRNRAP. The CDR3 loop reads CASGLPGAADTQYF. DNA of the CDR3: TGTGCTAGTGGTCTCCCAGGGGCCGCAGATACGCAGTATTTT.